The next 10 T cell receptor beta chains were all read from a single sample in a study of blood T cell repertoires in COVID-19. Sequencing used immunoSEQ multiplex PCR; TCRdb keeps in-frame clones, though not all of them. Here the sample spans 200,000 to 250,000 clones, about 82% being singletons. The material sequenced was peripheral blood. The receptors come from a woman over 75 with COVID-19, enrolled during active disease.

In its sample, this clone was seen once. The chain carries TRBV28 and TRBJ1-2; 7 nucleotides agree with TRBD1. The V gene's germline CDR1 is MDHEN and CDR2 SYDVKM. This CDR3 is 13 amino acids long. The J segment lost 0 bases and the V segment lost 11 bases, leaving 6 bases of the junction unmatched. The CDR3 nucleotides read TGTGCCCTCAGGGGGGCCTCTAACTATGGCTACACCTTC. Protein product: CALRGASNYGYTF.

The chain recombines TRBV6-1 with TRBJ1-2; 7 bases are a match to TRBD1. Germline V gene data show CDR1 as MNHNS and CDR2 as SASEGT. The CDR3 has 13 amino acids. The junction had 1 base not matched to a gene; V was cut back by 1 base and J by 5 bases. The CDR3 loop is CASSEVQGYGYTF. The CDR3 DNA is TGTGCCAGCAGTGAAGTACAGGGGTATGGCTACACCTTC.

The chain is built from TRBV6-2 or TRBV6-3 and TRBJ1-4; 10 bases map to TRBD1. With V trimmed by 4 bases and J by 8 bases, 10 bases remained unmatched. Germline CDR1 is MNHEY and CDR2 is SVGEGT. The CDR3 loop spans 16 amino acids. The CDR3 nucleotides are TGTGCCAGCAGTTTTGTGGACAGGGGGATAATAGAAAAACTGTTTTTT. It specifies CASSFVDRGIIEKLFF.

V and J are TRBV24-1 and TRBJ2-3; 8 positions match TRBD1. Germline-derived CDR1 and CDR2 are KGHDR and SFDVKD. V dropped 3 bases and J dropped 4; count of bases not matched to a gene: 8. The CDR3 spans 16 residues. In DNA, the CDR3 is TGTGCCACCAGTGATCCAAGGACAGGGAATGCAGATACGCAGTATTTT. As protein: CATSDPRTGNADTQYF.

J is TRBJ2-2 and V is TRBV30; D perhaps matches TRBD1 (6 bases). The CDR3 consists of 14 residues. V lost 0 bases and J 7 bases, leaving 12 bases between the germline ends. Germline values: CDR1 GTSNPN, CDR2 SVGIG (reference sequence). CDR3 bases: TGTGCCTGGAGTGTAACAGGGTTGGTCGGGGAGCTGTTTTTT. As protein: CAWSVTGLVGELFF. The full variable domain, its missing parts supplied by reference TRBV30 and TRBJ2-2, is SQTIHQWPATLVQPVGSPLSLECTVEGTSNPNLYWYRQAAGRGLQLLFYSVGIGQISSEVPQNLSASRPQDRQFILSSKKLLLSDSGFYLCAWSVTGLVGELFFGEGSRLTVL.

The chain's CDR3 is CASSSGTGTTEAFF. The CDR3 DNA follows: TGTGCCAGCAGCTCAGGGACAGGGACCACTGAAGCTTTCTTT. The rearrangement uses TRBV11-2 and TRBJ1-1, with 9 bases matching TRBD1. Germline V gives CDR1 SGHAT, CDR2 FQNNGV. The CDR3 loop spans 14 amino acids. With 4 bases clipped from V and 4 bases from J, the junction kept 4 bases outside the gene matches. The full variable domain, rest sourced from reference TRBV11-2 and TRBJ1-1, is EAGVAQSPRYKIIEKRQSVAFWCNPISGHATLYWYQQILGQGPKLLIQFQNNGVVDDSQLPKDRFSAERLKGVDSTLKIQPAKLEDSAVYLCASSSGTGTTEAFFGQGTRLTVV.

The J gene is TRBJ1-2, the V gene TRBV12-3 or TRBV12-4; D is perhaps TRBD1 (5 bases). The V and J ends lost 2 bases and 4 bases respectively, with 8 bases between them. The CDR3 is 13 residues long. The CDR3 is CASSLRQTYGYTF. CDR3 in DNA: TGTGCCAGCAGTTTAAGACAGACCTATGGCTACACCTTC.

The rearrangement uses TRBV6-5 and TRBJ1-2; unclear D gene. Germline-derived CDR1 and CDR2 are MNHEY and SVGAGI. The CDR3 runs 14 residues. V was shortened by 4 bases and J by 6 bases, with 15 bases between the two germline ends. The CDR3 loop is CASSLLDRRDGYTF. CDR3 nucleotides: TGTGCCAGCAGTTTACTGGACCGGCGGGATGGCTACACCTTC.

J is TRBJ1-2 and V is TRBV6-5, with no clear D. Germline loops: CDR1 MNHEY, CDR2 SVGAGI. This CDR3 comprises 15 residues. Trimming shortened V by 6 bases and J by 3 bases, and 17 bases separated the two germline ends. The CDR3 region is CASSDTTLGDYGYTF. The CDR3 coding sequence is TGTGCCAGCAGCGATACGACACTCGGTGACTATGGCTACACCTTC.

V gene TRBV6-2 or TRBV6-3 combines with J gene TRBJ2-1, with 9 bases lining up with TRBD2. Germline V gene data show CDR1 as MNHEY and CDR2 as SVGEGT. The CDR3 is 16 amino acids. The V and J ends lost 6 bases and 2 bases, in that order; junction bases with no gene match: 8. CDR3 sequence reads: CASSRIAGDAYNEQFF. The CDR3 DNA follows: TGTGCCAGCAGCCGCATAGCGGGGGACGCCTACAATGAGCAGTTCTTC.